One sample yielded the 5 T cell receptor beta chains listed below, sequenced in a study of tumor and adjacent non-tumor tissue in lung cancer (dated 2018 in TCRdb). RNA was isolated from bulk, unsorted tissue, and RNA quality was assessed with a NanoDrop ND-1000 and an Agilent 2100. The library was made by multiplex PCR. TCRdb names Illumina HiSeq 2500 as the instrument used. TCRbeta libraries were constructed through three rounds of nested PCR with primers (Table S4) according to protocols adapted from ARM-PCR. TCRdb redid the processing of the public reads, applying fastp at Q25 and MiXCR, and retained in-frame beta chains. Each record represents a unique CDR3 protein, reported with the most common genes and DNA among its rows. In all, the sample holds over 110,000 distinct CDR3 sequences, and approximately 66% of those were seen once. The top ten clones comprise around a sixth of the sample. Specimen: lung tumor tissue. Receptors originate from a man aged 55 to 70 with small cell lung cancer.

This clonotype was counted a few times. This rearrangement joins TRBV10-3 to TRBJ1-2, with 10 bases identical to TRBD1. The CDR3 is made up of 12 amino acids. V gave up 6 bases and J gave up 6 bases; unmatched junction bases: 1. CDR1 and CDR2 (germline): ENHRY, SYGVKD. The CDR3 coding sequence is TGTGCCATCAGGGGACAGGGGCATGGCTACACCTTC. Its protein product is CAIRGQGHGYTF.

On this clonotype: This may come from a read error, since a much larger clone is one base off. DNA of the CDR3: TGTGCCAGCAGTTTAGTCGGGAGCGCTAATGAGCAGTTCTTC. Translation: CASSLVGSANEQFF. The J gene is TRBJ2-1, the V gene TRBV12-3 or TRBV12-4; D is possibly TRBD2 (6 bases). The V end was cut by 1 base, the J end by 7 bases, with 11 bases between. The length of the CDR3 is 14 residues.

The CDR3 DNA is TGTGTCGGCAGTTATAGAAGAGGAGTTGAGCAGTTCTTC. Protein sequence: CVGSYRRGVEQFF. The chain recombines TRBV6-5 with TRBJ2-1; no clear D gene. In germline, CDR1 is MNHEY, CDR2 SVGAGI. The length of the CDR3 is 13 residues.

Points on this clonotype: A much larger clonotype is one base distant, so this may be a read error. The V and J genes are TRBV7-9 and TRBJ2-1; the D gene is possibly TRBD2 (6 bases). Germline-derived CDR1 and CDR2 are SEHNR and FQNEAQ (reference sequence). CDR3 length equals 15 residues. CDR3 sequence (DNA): TGTACCAGCAGCTTAGGCCCGGGAGCCAGTAATGAGCAGTTCTTC. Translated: CTSSLGPGASNEQFF.

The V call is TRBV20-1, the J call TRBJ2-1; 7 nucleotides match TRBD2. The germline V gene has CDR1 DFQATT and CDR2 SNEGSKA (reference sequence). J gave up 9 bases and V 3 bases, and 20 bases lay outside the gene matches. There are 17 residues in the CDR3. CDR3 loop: CSARGTNGYLSYGEQFF. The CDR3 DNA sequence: TGCAGTGCTAGGGGGACTAACGGATATCTTTCCTACGGTGAGCAGTTCTTC.